Listed below are T cell receptor beta chains from one sample, sequenced in a study of T cell changes during pregnancy in multiple sclerosis. TCRdb keeps only in-frame clones here, not all; method: immunoSEQ multiplex PCR. The table includes around 99,000 clones, around 92% detected once. The sample here was peripheral blood, taken in the first trimester of pregnancy. The receptors derive from a female donor with multiple sclerosis, enrolled in a pregnancy study. Both conserved end residues are part of each CDR3. The D gene is left open where the match is weak. Rows may omit the clone size; those that give it use once, few, many or a size class.

v_gene	j_gene	abundance	d_gene	CDR3nt	CDR3aa
TRBV13	TRBJ2-7	.	TRBD1	TGTGCCAGCAGCGGGACAGGTGCCGGGGGCGAGCAGTACTTC	CASSGTGAGGEQYF
TRBV10-3	TRBJ2-7	.	TRBD1	TGTGCCATCAGTGACCCTCCGACAGGGTCGGACGAGCAGTACTTC	CAISDPPTGSDEQYF
TRBV19	TRBJ1-5	few	TRBD1	TGTGCCAGTAGCAATCGGGGACAGGCCGTAACCCAGCATTTT	CASSNRGQAVTQHF
TRBV28	TRBJ2-7	.	.	TGTGCCAGCAAGGGGGGGGTCGAGCAGTACTTC	CASKGGVEQYF
TRBV25-1	TRBJ1-3	.	TRBD1	TGTGCCAGCAGTGAGTACAGGGGAGGTGGAAACACCATATATTTT	CASSEYRGGGNTIYF
TRBV5-5	TRBJ2-1	.	TRBD2	TGTGCCAGCAGCCTCGGGAGGGAGCAGTTCTTC	CASSLGREQFF
TRBV15	TRBJ1-2	.	.	TGTGCCACGGGAGGGTGGGGAGGCGGCTACACCTTC	CATGGWGGGYTF
TRBV29-1	TRBJ2-5	.	TRBD2	TGCAGCGTTGCAGGGTCCCCGGGAGGGCCCTCGGAGACCCAGTACTTC	CSVAGSPGGPSETQYF
TRBV2	TRBJ1-5	few	TRBD1	TGTGCCAGCAGGGCGGACAGGGATCATGGTCAGCCCCAGCATTTT	CASRADRDHGQPQHF
TRBV4-1	TRBJ2-1	.	TRBD2	TGCGCCAGCAGCCAAATCAGCGGGATCTCCCATGAGCAGTTCTTC	CASSQISGISHEQFF
TRBV27	TRBJ2-2	.	TRBD2	TGTGCCAGCAGTTGGACTAGAGGCACCGGGGAGCTGTTTTTT	CASSWTRGTGELFF
TRBV30	TRBJ1-2	.	TRBD1	TGTGCCTGGAGTTCCCGGACAGGGAACTATGGCTACACCTTC	CAWSSRTGNYGYTF
TRBV7-2	TRBJ2-7	.	.	TGTGCCAGCAGCTTTGGAGGCCTGGGAAACTACGAGCAGTACTTC	CASSFGGLGNYEQYF
TRBV7-2	TRBJ1-4	.	TRBD1	TGTGCCAGCAGACCCCAGGGGGCGGGTGAAAAACTGTTTTTT	CASRPQGAGEKLFF